This T cell receptor (beta chain) was sequenced for a study of identical twins. The CDR3 totals 18 residues. A remark on this clonotype: The antigen is not known.

A single record per CDR3 protein comes from TCRdb applying MiXCR to the 5' RACE reads. The sample lists a few hundred thousand distinct CDR3 sequences; over 9.5% were seen once. Study-wide results and limits: Cross-sectional statistics, not tracking of the same donors, supported the conclusions.

These sequences were also reported in another study, on yellow fever vaccine responses in identical twins.

The rearrangement joins TRBV21-1 to TRBJ1-5; the D call in the table, TRBD1, was not verified against the DNA. TRBV21-1 represents a pseudogene. The source material was memory (CD45RO+) T cells sorted from blood. The receptor comes from a woman between 18 and 30 years old in good health. The chain's CDR3 is CASSTFRDRGPGNQPQHF. The CDR3 region has the DNA TGTGCCAGCAGCACCTTCCGGGACAGGGGGCCGGGCAATCAGCCCCAGCATTTT.